Below are 19 T cell receptor beta chains sequenced from a single sample in a study of cytomegalovirus exposure and HLA in healthy donors listed by TCRdb under 2017. Library method: the immunoSEQ multiplex PCR assay. TCRdb provides this immuneACCESS table in a form limited to in-frame rearrangements. Some clones are lacking; in checked studies, under half of them reflect an unresolved V gene, and why the rest are absent is not known. Counted in this sample were 150,000 to 160,000 clones; 75% to 90% of them appeared once. Together, the top ten hold under 25% of the sample. Sequenced: PBMCs. The source of these receptors is a man younger than 35 in good health and CMV-seropositive.

V gene TRBV5-4 combines with J gene TRBJ2-7, with D maybe TRBD2 (5 bases). Germline V lookup: CDR1 SGHNT, CDR2 YYREEE (reference sequence). Deletions cut 4 bases from V and 1 base from J, with 6 bases between. The CDR3 covers 12 residues. CDR3 protein: CASSRDSYEQYF. In DNA, the CDR3 is TGTGCCAGCAGCCGGGATTCCTACGAGCAGTACTTC. The full variable domain, completed using reference TRBV5-4 and TRBJ2-7, is ETGVTQSPTHLIKTRGQQVTLRCSSQSGHNTVSWYQQALGQGPQFIFQYYREEENGRGNFPPRFSGLQFPNYSSELNVNALELDDSALYLCASSRDSYEQYFGPGTRLTVT.

The CDR3 reads CASGGSMNTEAFF. CDR3 bases: TGCGCCAGCGGGGGCAGTATGAACACTGAAGCTTTCTTT. V and J are TRBV5-1 and TRBJ1-1, with D possibly TRBD1 on 6 matching bases. The CDR3 extends over 13 amino acids. Germline-derived CDR1 and CDR2 are SGHRS and YFSETQ. The V end was cut by 7 bases, the J end by 0 bases, with 10 bases between.

J is TRBJ1-1 and V is TRBV11-1; D not resolved. V was clipped by 1 base and J by 11 bases, with 11 bases between them. This CDR3 is 12 amino acids long. Germline loops: CDR1 SGHAT, CDR2 FQDESV (reference sequence). The CDR3 loop is CASSLERRRAFF. The CDR3 nucleotides are TGTGCCAGCAGCTTAGAGCGGCGAAGGGCTTTCTTT.

V usage is TRBV29-1 and J usage is TRBJ2-7; D call uncertain. Germline V lookup: CDR1 SQVTM, CDR2 ANQGSEA. The ends were cut back, 4 bases at V and 2 bases at J, with 6 bases in the middle. CDR3 length equals 11 residues. CDR3 in amino acids: CSVGVAYEQYF. The CDR3 DNA reads TGCAGCGTTGGCGTAGCCTACGAGCAGTACTTC.

The chain uses TRBV2 and TRBJ1-4; 7 nucleotides line up with TRBD1. Germline V gives CDR1 SNHLY, CDR2 FYNNEI. The V gene end was trimmed by 4 bases and the J gene end by 0 bases; junction bases not matched to a gene: 5. The CDR3 runs 16 residues. This CDR3 is CASSAGQGATNEKLFF. In DNA form, the CDR3 reads TGTGCCAGCAGTGCAGGGCAGGGGGCAACTAATGAAAAACTGTTTTTT.

The rearrangement links TRBV9 to TRBJ2-2, with no clear D. The CDR3 has 16 residues. Germline V gives CDR1 SGDLS, CDR2 YYNGEE. V was pared by 4 bases and J by 0 bases, with 13 bases between. The CDR3 protein is CASSSGGAPNTGELFF. The DNA for the CDR3 is TGTGCCAGCAGCTCCGGCGGAGCGCCGAACACCGGGGAGCTGTTTTTT.

The DNA for the CDR3 is TGTGCTAGTGGTTATCCCGGGACAGGCGCCTACGAGCAGTACTTC. Its protein product is CASGYPGTGAYEQYF. The chain recombines TRBV12-5 with TRBJ2-7; the match to TRBD1 covers 8 bases. The V gene's germline CDR1 is LGHNT and CDR2 FRNRAP. This CDR3 has 15 amino acids. Trimming removed 4 bases from V and 2 bases from J; junction bases left unmatched: 7.

This chain joins TRBV12-5 and TRBJ1-2, with D unclear. The germline V and J ends were trimmed by 6 bases and 0 bases, with 14 bases remaining between them. CDR1 is LGHNT and CDR2 is FRNRAP in the germline V gene. The CDR3 extends over 15 amino acids. DNA for the CDR3: TGTGCTAGTGGGAACTACATAAAGACTAACTATGGCTACACCTTC. Protein product: CASGNYIKTNYGYTF.

The genes are TRBV4-1 and TRBJ1-2; 7 bases are a match to TRBD1. Germline CDR1 is MGHRA and CDR2 is YSYEKL. CDR3 length equals 15 residues. V dropped 3 bases and J dropped 5; count of bases not matched to a gene: 9. CDR3 residues: CASSHASDRVYGYTF. The CDR3 DNA reads TGCGCCAGCAGCCACGCAAGCGACAGGGTGTATGGCTACACCTTC.

This clone was picked up one time. The V gene is TRBV18, the J gene TRBJ2-2; D not resolved. The CDR3 consists of 16 residues. Germline V gives CDR1 KGHSH, CDR2 LQKENI. V was pared by 3 bases and J by 1 base, with 12 bases between. CDR3 sequence (DNA): TGTGCCAGCTCACCCCTTCCAAACAGGAACACCGGGGAGCTGTTTTTT. This codes for CASSPLPNRNTGELFF.

The chain employs TRBV7-8 and TRBJ2-4; TRBD2 is a possible D gene (5 bases). The CDR3 runs 19 residues. Germline assignment: CDR1 SGHVS and CDR2 FQNEAQ. The V end was cut by 2 bases, the J end by 0 bases, with 20 bases between. CDR3 nucleotide sequence: TGTGCCAGCAGCTTACGGTTATCTGCGGGCGGGCTAGCCAAAAACATTCAGTACTTC. Its protein product is CASSLRLSAGGLAKNIQYF.

V usage is TRBV7-2 and J usage is TRBJ1-4, with D perhaps matching TRBD1 (6 bases). Germline CDR1 SGHTA, CDR2 FQGNSA. The CDR3 is 15 residues long. Trimming removed 2 bases at V and 5 bases at J, with 12 bases between. The CDR3 here is CASSLQGRGNEKLFF. CDR3 coding DNA: TGTGCCAGCAGCTTACAGGGGCGGGGGAATGAAAAACTGTTTTTT.

V and J are TRBV5-6 and TRBJ1-4; D unresolved. V was clipped by 1 base and J by 7 bases, with 11 bases between them. Germline-derived CDR1 and CDR2 are SGHDT and YYEEEE. The CDR3 covers 14 residues. This CDR3 is CASSLSQRGEKLFF. The CDR3 nucleotides read TGTGCCAGCAGCTTGTCCCAGAGAGGTGAAAAACTGTTTTTT.

The chain employs TRBV27 and TRBJ2-1, with TRBD2 as a possible D gene (6 bases). V shed 2 bases and J shed 0 bases, with 8 bases lying between them. The CDR3 totals 15 residues. Germline CDR1 is MNHEY and CDR2 is SMNVEV (reference sequence). CDR3 amino acids: CASSLGGSSYNEQFF. The CDR3 DNA follows: TGTGCCAGCAGTTTAGGAGGGAGCTCCTACAATGAGCAGTTCTTC.

J is TRBJ2-1 and V is TRBV7-2; D gene uncertain. The CDR3 totals 14 residues. CDR1 is SGHTA, CDR2 FQGNSA, per germline. V was pared by 4 bases and J by 3 bases, with 10 bases between. The CDR3 is CASSSATHYNEQFF. CDR3 nucleotides: TGTGCCAGCAGCTCCGCCACTCACTACAATGAGCAGTTCTTC.

The genes are TRBV6-5 and TRBJ1-3; D is perhaps TRBD1 (6 bases). CDR1 MNHEY and CDR2 SVGAGI come from the germline V gene. The CDR3 contains 15 residues. The germline V and J ends were trimmed by 6 bases and 4 bases, with 16 bases remaining between them. The CDR3 region has the DNA TGTGCCAGCAGATTCGGGACAAACTCGGGAAACACCATATATTTT. It translates to CASRFGTNSGNTIYF.

This clone was counted a few times. With a much larger clone just one base away, this may be a read error. DNA for the CDR3: TGTGCCAGCAGCTCACAGGCTAACTATGGCTACACCTTC. Protein: CASSSQANYGYTF. The chain uses TRBV7-2 and TRBJ1-2; possibly TRBD1 for D (5 bases). Trimming stripped 4 bases from V and 0 bases from J, with 6 bases between. CDR1 and CDR2 from the germline V gene are SGHTA and FQGNSA. The CDR3 is made up of 13 amino acids.

This sequence joins TRBV19 and TRBJ1-6; 7 bases align to TRBD1. With V trimmed by 3 bases and J by 4 bases, 6 bases remained unmatched. The CDR3 runs 16 residues. The germline gives CDR1 LNHDA, CDR2 SQIVND (reference sequence). For the CDR3, the DNA is TGTGCCAGTAGTATCGGCACGACAGGGTATAATTCACCCCTCCACTTT. Translating it yields CASSIGTTGYNSPLHF. Looking up the rest from reference TRBV19 and TRBJ1-6 gives the full variable domain: DGGITQSPKYLFRKEGQNVTLSCEQNLNHDAMYWYRQDPGQGLRLIYYSQIVNDFQKGDIAEGYSVSREKKESFPLTVTSAQKNPTAFYLCASSIGTTGYNSPLHFGNGTRLTVT.

The chain is built from TRBV7-2 and TRBJ2-2; 10 bases are shared with TRBD2. This CDR3 spans 18 amino acids. From germline, CDR1 is SGHTA and CDR2 FQGNSA. V was clipped by 1 base and J by 6 bases; unmatched bases: 11. As DNA, the CDR3 is TGTGCCAGCAGCTTAGATGGAGCGGGAGGGCCCGTGTCCGGGGAGCTGTTTTTT. Its protein is CASSLDGAGGPVSGELFF.